The clone carrying this T cell receptor beta chain has ten or more counts. Its antigen is undetermined. This sample was taken from a study of human T cells and chemical hapten exposure. Across the whole study: Small volume differences among pooled libraries mainly caused per-sample TCR yield variation.

With 7 bases removed from V and 0 bases from J, the gap between germline ends came to 15 bases. Germline CDR1 reads MGHRA; CDR2 reads YSYEKL. CDR3 length equals 15 residues. Study results and limitations: DPC sensitization did not alter TCRs above 1 in 1000 frequency.

Time point indicated: healthy volunteer bleed at 2 weeks. Unfractionated whole blood yielded the extracted total RNA. Unique molecular identifiers were affixed to discrete cDNA molecules within the library. Per the original methods: Counts of TCRs in each sample centred on a median of approximately 96,000 and extended from around 24,000 to 710,000. TCRdb recomputed calls from the RACE reads with MiXCR, one row per CDR3 protein. TCRdb's processing, not the authors' own work, is the source of the V and J calls. The table has roughly 130,000 distinct CDR3 sequences, approximately 9.5% seen once. The sample comprised whole blood. The TCR was taken from a male donor in good health. Some clones in this sample may be carry-over from other donors' samples. The V and J genes are TRBV4-1 and TRBJ1-1, with no clear D. For the CDR3, the DNA is TGCGCCAGCAAGTCCGACGGGCCCATGAACACTGAAGCTTTCTTT. It is translated as CASKSDGPMNTEAFF.